The text below deals with one T cell receptor beta chain. Its antigen is currently unknown. The data are from a study of cytomegalovirus exposure and HLA in healthy donors. As for the study in general: Most genotyped donors, approximately 81% of about 400, had Caucasian-associated genetic ancestry. Study-level results: Investigators reported about 160 TCR beta chains as tied to cytomegalovirus. In a later analysis, CMV-associated beta chains were mostly HLA-associated, it appeared. In a later analysis, V- and J-gene trimming of beta chains associated with a DCLRE1C missense variant, replicated independently.

With 60 Vbeta and 13 Jbeta primers, the PCR was carried out. Using immunoSEQ multiplex PCR, the repertoire was profiled, and TCRdb retains in-frame clones only, with some absent. The sample yields roughly 99,000 clones, around 80% seen once. This TCR came from a man aged 30 to 39 in good health and CMV-seropositive. Sample: PBMCs.

The CDR3 loop is CASMPTAQETQYF. CDR3 in DNA: TGTGCCAGCATGCCGACAGCCCAAGAGACCCAGTACTTC. The V and J genes are TRBV6-6 and TRBJ2-5; D perhaps matches TRBD1 (5 bases). The CDR3 is 13 residues long. CDR1 is MNHNY, CDR2 SVGAGI, per germline (reference sequence). Trimming left V 7 bases short and J 1 base short, with 10 bases between.